This is a list of T cell receptor beta chains from one sample in a study of identifying expanded T cells in peripheral blood. This table comes from immunoSEQ multiplex PCR, and its TCRdb copy is limited to in-frame clones, with some not included. The table includes 95,000 or so clones, approximately 86% detected once. Sequencing input: blood. Receptors were obtained from a person aged 18 to 75 in good health. CDR3s include the opening cysteine and the closing phenylalanine or tryptophan. A D gene is named only where the DNA matches it firmly. Some rows have no size entry. The others give once, few or many, or a class for an expanded clone.

abundance,v_gene,j_gene,d_gene,CDR3nt,CDR3aa
NA,TRBV6-5,TRBJ1-4,NA,TGTGCCAGCAGTTACCGGCAGGCCCGAGTTGAAAAACTGTTTTTT,CASSYRQARVEKLFF
NA,TRBV7-2,TRBJ1-1,NA,TGTGCCAGCAGCTTAGTTTGGGGGGCGCAGAACACTGAAGCTTTCTTT,CASSLVWGAQNTEAFF
NA,TRBV6-5,TRBJ2-2,NA,TGTGCCAGCCGGAACAACAGGGAGGTCGGGGAGCTGTTTTTT,CASRNNREVGELFF
NA,TRBV21-1,TRBJ1-2,NA,TGTGCCAGCAGCAACGCTAGGGTGGATAAGTCCCCAAGAAGCTATGGCTACACCTTC,CASSNARVDKSPRSYGYTF
NA,TRBV7-9,TRBJ2-5,TRBD2,TGTGCCAGCAGCTTAGCGGGGGGGCAAGAGACCCAGTACTTC,CASSLAGGQETQYF
NA,TRBV11-2,TRBJ2-7,NA,TGTGCCAGCAGCTTAGCCTTCGGGGAGCAGGAGCGGACCTACGAGCAGTACTTC,CASSLAFGEQERTYEQYF
NA,TRBV10-3,TRBJ2-7,TRBD1,TGTGCCATCAGTGAGTTGTGGACAGGGACTGACTACGAGCAGTACTTC,CAISELWTGTDYEQYF
once,TRBV14,TRBJ2-3,TRBD2,TGTGCCAGCAGCCAATTTAGCGGGGCATTGGATACGCAGTATTTT,CASSQFSGALDTQYF
NA,TRBV27,TRBJ1-2,TRBD1,TGTGCCAGCAGTTTAACCCCTCATACAGGGGTTTACGATGGCTACACCTTC,CASSLTPHTGVYDGYTF
NA,TRBV11-2,TRBJ2-7,NA,TGTGCCAGCAGCTTGGCAGGGTTTTACTACGAGCAGTACTTC,CASSLAGFYYEQYF
NA,TRBV5-6,TRBJ1-4,NA,TGTGCCAGCTCCGGTGCCGGGGGGCTTAAGGAAAAACTGTTTTTT,CASSGAGGLKEKLFF
NA,TRBV6-5,TRBJ2-7,NA,TGTGCCAGCAGTTACGGGGGGACAAGTTACGAGCAGTACTTC,CASSYGGTSYEQYF
NA,TRBV19,TRBJ1-3,NA,TGTGCCAGTAGTCTCGGGACGGCGAGCTCTGGAAACACCATATATTTT,CASSLGTASSGNTIYF
NA,TRBV18,TRBJ1-1,NA,TGTGCCAGCTCACTTAGACTGAATGAAGCTTTCTTT,CASSLRLNEAFF
NA,TRBV30,TRBJ2-3,TRBD2,TGTGCCTGGAGTGGGACTAGCCGAGATGCCAATACGCAGTATTTT,CAWSGTSRDANTQYF
NA,TRBV4-3,TRBJ2-2,NA,TGCGCCAGCAGCCAAGATCTGACAAACGGGGAGCTGTTTTTT,CASSQDLTNGELFF
NA,TRBV6-5,TRBJ1-1,NA,TGTGCCAGCAGTTACCATGGGGCTAACACTGAAGCTTTCTTT,CASSYHGANTEAFF
NA,TRBV18,TRBJ1-1,NA,TGTGCCAGCTCACCATGGACAAGGGGTAACACTGAAGCTTTCTTT,CASSPWTRGNTEAFF
once,TRBV28,TRBJ2-7,NA,TGTGCCAGCAGTTTAGAGGTCGCAGGGGCGAAATTCTCCTACGAGCAGTACTTC,CASSLEVAGAKFSYEQYF
NA,TRBV7-8,TRBJ2-6,TRBD1,TGTGCCAGCAGCCTGACAGGGGGTACTGGGGCCAACGTCCTGACTTTC,CASSLTGGTGANVLTF
NA,TRBV7-9,TRBJ1-2,NA,TGTGCCAGCAGCTTAGTCCGGACAGCCCTTGGCTACACCTTC,CASSLVRTALGYTF
NA,TRBV19,TRBJ2-1,TRBD2,TGTGCCAGTAGTATAGATAGGAGCGGGGGGCTCAATGAGCAGTTCTTC,CASSIDRSGGLNEQFF
NA,TRBV9,TRBJ2-3,NA,TGTGCCAGCAGCGTAGAGAGTCACACAGATACGCAGTATTTT,CASSVESHTDTQYF
NA,TRBV18,TRBJ2-3,NA,TGTGCCAGCTCACCACCGGGGGAACCTCTCACAGATACGCAGTATTTT,CASSPPGEPLTDTQYF